The 32 T cell receptor beta chains below all came from one sample that was sequenced in a study of shared clonotypes between healthy human individuals. Sequenced by immunoSEQ multiplex PCR; TCRdb stores in-frame clones only, minus some. The sample records some 1.5 million clones, 95% to 99% being singletons. Sequenced: naive CD4+ T cells sorted from blood. Stated subset: CD45RA+ positively selected. The receptors originated from a young man in good health.

This clone has more than one count but fewer than ten. The chain links TRBV27 to TRBJ2-1, with D possibly being TRBD1 (5 bases). In germline, CDR1 is MNHEY, CDR2 SMNVEV (reference sequence). The germline V and J ends were trimmed by 2 bases and 0 bases, with 8 bases remaining between them. CDR3 length equals 15 residues. For the CDR3, the DNA is TGTGCCAGCAGTTTAGGGGCGGTCTCCTACAATGAGCAGTTCTTC. Translated: CASSLGAVSYNEQFF.

The CDR3 loop reads CASSLIRASSYNEQFF. CDR3 DNA sequence: TGCGCCAGCAGCTTGATTCGCGCCAGCTCCTACAATGAGCAGTTCTTC. This chain uses TRBV5-1 with TRBJ2-1; D uncertain. V lost 1 base, J lost 0 bases, and 11 bases lay in between. Germline V gene data show CDR1 as SGHRS and CDR2 as YFSETQ. CDR3 length equals 16 residues.

The rearrangement joins TRBV29-1 to TRBJ2-1; D might be TRBD2 (6 bases). CDR3 length: 14 amino acids. Germline loops: CDR1 SQVTM, CDR2 ANQGSEA. The V end lost 3 bases, the J end lost 7 bases, and 16 bases lay between the germline ends. CDR3 nucleotide sequence: TGCAGCGTTGAGAGGGGTAGCGGAGGGAATGAGCAGTTCTTC. This gives the protein CSVERGSGGNEQFF.

The rearrangement uses TRBV19 and TRBJ1-1; D might be TRBD1 (5 bases). This CDR3 region has 14 residues. Trimming stripped 2 bases from V and 6 bases from J, with 13 bases between. Germline-derived CDR1 and CDR2 are LNHDA and SQIVND (reference sequence). CDR3 residues: CASSITTGISEAFF. The DNA for the CDR3 is TGTGCCAGTAGTATAACTACAGGAATTTCTGAAGCTTTCTTT.

This clone was seen a single time. V is TRBV4-3 and J is TRBJ1-1, with D uncertain. Germline V gene sequence: CDR1 LGHNA, CDR2 YSLEER. This CDR3 has 13 residues. Trimming stripped 4 bases from V and 1 base from J, with 7 bases between. The CDR3 region has the DNA TGCGCCAGCAGCCTAAACAGGAACACTGAAGCTTTCTTT. The encoded protein is CASSLNRNTEAFF.

CDR3 nucleotide sequence: TGTGCCAGCAGGCGCTGGGGGACCGGGGAGCTGTTTTTT. It is translated as CASRRWGTGELFF. The chain is built from TRBV6-6 and TRBJ2-2, with D possibly being TRBD1 or TRBD2 (5 bases each). The CDR3 loop spans 13 amino acids. Trimming removed 6 bases from V and 5 bases from J, with 10 bases in between. Germline loops: CDR1 MNHNY, CDR2 SVGAGI (reference sequence).

The J gene is TRBJ1-5, the V gene TRBV18; 7 nucleotides match TRBD1. The germline V gene has CDR1 KGHSH and CDR2 LQKENI. The CDR3 runs 14 residues. Trimming cost V 3 bases and J 7 bases; bases outside gene matches: 6. The CDR3 loop reads CASSPITGDQPQHF. The CDR3 coding sequence is TGTGCCAGCTCACCTATTACAGGGGACCAGCCCCAGCATTTT.

The V and J genes are TRBV7-3 and TRBJ2-2; no definite D call. V was trimmed by 3 bases and J by 7 bases, leaving 9 bases between them. Germline V lookup: CDR1 SGHTA, CDR2 FQGTGA. The CDR3 is made up of 13 amino acids. In DNA form, the CDR3 reads TGTGCCAGCAGCTTTAGGTGGGGCGGGGAGCTGTTTTTT. Amino acids: CASSFRWGGELFF.

The V and J genes are TRBV19 and TRBJ1-3, with D hard to call. V was trimmed by 3 bases and J by 0 bases, leaving 6 bases between them. The CDR3 runs 14 residues. Germline V CDR1 and CDR2: LNHDA, SQIVND (reference sequence). The chain's CDR3 is CASSITVSGNTIYF. CDR3 DNA sequence: TGTGCCAGTAGTATTACCGTCTCTGGAAACACCATATATTTT.

The genes are TRBV5-1 and TRBJ2-6, with D possibly called TRBD1 or TRBD2 (5 bases each). V lost 6 bases and J lost 0, with 19 bases in between. This CDR3 spans 18 amino acids. Germline CDR1 is SGHRS and CDR2 is YFSETQ. This chain's CDR3 is CASTGWGIRSSGANVLTF. For the CDR3, the DNA is TGCGCCAGCACGGGATGGGGGATCCGAAGCTCTGGGGCCAACGTCCTGACTTTC.

The rearrangement links TRBV5-1 to TRBJ2-3; tentatively, D is TRBD1 or TRBD2 (5 bases each). The CDR3 consists of 20 residues. In germline, CDR1 is SGHRS, CDR2 YFSETQ. The V gene lost 3 bases and the J gene lost 0 bases, with 26 bases spanning the gap. The DNA of the CDR3 is TGCGCCAGCAGCTCTACCATTTTTGGCAGGGCGGGCTATAGCACAGATACGCAGTATTTT. This sequence encodes CASSSTIFGRAGYSTDTQYF.

This clone was recorded once. The chain is built from TRBV12-5 and TRBJ1-1; the match to TRBD1 covers 8 bases. Per the germline V gene, CDR1 is LGHNT and CDR2 is FRNRAP. The CDR3 covers 16 residues. Losses at the gene ends were 2 bases for V and 1 base for J; bases not matched to a gene: 6. Here the CDR3 reads CASGLTRTGKNTEAFF. In DNA, the CDR3 is TGTGCTAGTGGTTTGACCAGGACAGGGAAGAACACTGAAGCTTTCTTT.

This rearrangement joins TRBV18 to TRBJ2-1; 11 bases are a match to TRBD1. J was trimmed by 4 bases and V by 2 bases; bases with no gene match: 4. CDR3 size: 16 residues. CDR1 is KGHSH, CDR2 LQKENI, per germline. CDR3 sequence: CASSPIGQGAYNEQFF. The CDR3 nucleotides are TGTGCCAGCTCACCAATCGGACAGGGGGCGTACAATGAGCAGTTCTTC.

The chain has TRBV28 and TRBJ1-2; TRBD1 matches at 10 bases. V trimming: 5 bases; J trimming: 7 bases; junction bases outside the gene matches: 7. The germline V gene encodes CDR1 MDHEN and CDR2 SYDVKM. The CDR3 covers 14 residues. This chain's CDR3 is CASSVDRGRGGYTF. CDR3 in DNA: TGTGCCAGCAGTGTCGACAGGGGGCGCGGTGGCTACACCTTC.

CDR3 sequence: CASSISGSHNEQFF. The CDR3 DNA is TGTGCCAGCAGTATTTCCGGTTCCCACAATGAGCAGTTCTTC. This rearrangement joins TRBV6-6 to TRBJ2-1, with D unclear. CDR1 and CDR2 (germline): MNHNY, SVGAGI (reference sequence). Deletions cut 5 bases from V and 5 bases from J, with 13 bases between. This CDR3 is built from 14 residues.

The rearrangement joins TRBV5-1 to TRBJ2-1; tentative D call: TRBD1 (6 bases). Trimming stripped 6 bases from V and 6 bases from J, with 19 bases between. There are 15 residues in the CDR3. Germline V gene lookup returns CDR1 SGHRS and CDR2 YFSETQ. CDR3 sequence: CASMEGTKHFNEQFF. In DNA form, the CDR3 reads TGCGCCAGCATGGAAGGGACAAAGCATTTCAATGAGCAGTTCTTC.

The chain couples TRBV5-8 to TRBJ1-4; D not certain. CDR3 length equals 12 residues. V gave up 2 bases and J gave up 8 bases, with 7 bases separating them. Germline V gene data show CDR1 as SGHTS and CDR2 as YDEGEE. For the CDR3, the DNA is TGTGCCAGCAGCTTATACACAGAAAAACTGTTTTTT. Amino acid sequence: CASSLYTEKLFF.

The chain recombines TRBV10-3 with TRBJ1-2; 10 positions agree with TRBD1. The CDR3 runs 15 residues. V was clipped by 0 bases and J by 8 bases; unmatched bases: 6. Germline assignment: CDR1 ENHRY and CDR2 SYGVKD. CDR3 coding DNA: TGTGCCATCAGTGAGTCGCCGACAGGGGGCTGGGGCTACACCTTC. Translated: CAISESPTGGWGYTF.

The chain combines TRBV7-2 with TRBJ2-5; D might be TRBD1 or TRBD2, each matching 7 bases. Gene TRBJ2-7 matches the end of the DNA better, so the J call may be wrong. The germline CDR1 and CDR2 sequences are SGHTA and FQGNSA. This CDR3 is 15 amino acids long. In nucleotides, the CDR3 is TGTGCCAGCAGGAGAGGACAGGCGGGGGACTACGAGCAGTACTTC. Translation: CASRRGQAGDYEQYF.

DNA of the CDR3: TGTGCCAGCAGCGTGACAGGGGGCCACAATGAGCAGTTCTTC. Amino acid sequence: CASSVTGGHNEQFF. The chain has TRBV13 and TRBJ2-1; the match to TRBD1 covers 10 bases. Trimming took 5 bases from V and 5 from J; bases not matched to a gene: 3. This CDR3 contains 14 residues. CDR1 is PRHDT and CDR2 is FYEKMQ in the germline V gene (reference sequence).

V usage is TRBV2 and J usage is TRBJ2-1; TRBD2 aligns across 9 bases. The CDR3 covers 18 residues. J gave up 8 bases and V 8 bases, and 22 bases lay outside the gene matches. Per germline, CDR1 SNHLY and CDR2 FYNNEI. CDR3 in DNA: TGTGCCAGCGCCCGCCGCCCATCGACGGCTAGCGGGACCTATGAGCAGTTCTTC. Translated: CASARRPSTASGTYEQFF.

This chain links TRBV5-1 with TRBJ1-3; no clear D gene. The CDR3 has 16 residues. The ends were cut back, 1 base at V and 0 bases at J, with 11 bases in the middle. CDR1 and CDR2 (germline): SGHRS, YFSETQ. CDR3 sequence reads: CASSLRQALSGNTIYF. Written as DNA, the CDR3 is TGCGCCAGCAGCTTGCGGCAGGCGCTCTCTGGAAACACCATATATTTT.

This chain connects TRBV29-1 to TRBJ1-2, with TRBD1 matching over 7 bases. Losses at the gene ends were 4 bases for V and 0 bases for J; bases not matched to a gene: 11. The V gene's germline CDR1 is SQVTM and CDR2 ANQGSEA. The CDR3 runs to 16 residues. Here the CDR3 reads CSVVAGSGTANYGYTF. The CDR3 DNA reads as TGCAGCGTTGTCGCGGGGTCCGGGACAGCTAACTATGGCTACACCTTC.

This clone was observed once. This chain joins TRBV7-3 and TRBJ2-5; D unresolved. Germline loops: CDR1 SGHTA, CDR2 FQGTGA. Trimming left V 5 bases short and J 0 bases short, with 7 bases between. The CDR3 is 13 residues long. The CDR3 is CASSPTYQETQYF. CDR3 sequence (DNA): TGTGCCAGCAGCCCAACCTACCAAGAGACCCAGTACTTC.

This clone was detected once. V usage is TRBV7-3 and J usage is TRBJ2-1; 13 bases fit TRBD2. J lost 10 bases, V lost 1 base, and 7 bases had no gene match. Germline CDR1 SGHTA, CDR2 FQGTGA. The CDR3 length is 16 residues. The CDR3 loop reads CASSLSRLAGGGEQFF. CDR3 nucleotide sequence: TGTGCCAGCAGCTTAAGTCGACTAGCGGGAGGAGGGGAGCAGTTCTTC.

Remarks on this clone: One junction end disagrees with the germline gene, perhaps due to a read error. V usage is TRBV27 and J usage is TRBJ2-1; tentative D call: TRBD2 (6 bases). Germline assignment: CDR1 MNHEY and CDR2 SMNVEV (reference sequence). The CDR3 has 13 amino acids. CDR3 sequence: CASRDSRYSEQFF. The DNA for the CDR3 is TGTGCCAGTCGGGACTCCCGGTACAGTGAGCAGTTCTTC.

This chain uses TRBV9 with TRBJ2-3, with 7 bases lining up with TRBD1. Germline values: CDR1 SGDLS, CDR2 YYNGEE. This CDR3 is built from 16 residues. V shed 4 bases, J shed 4 bases, and the junction held 12 bases outside the gene matches. The CDR3 bases are TGTGCCAGCAGCTTAACCTCCGACAGGGTCTCAGATACGCAGTATTTT. It specifies CASSLTSDRVSDTQYF.

This chain joins TRBV28 and TRBJ1-2; D gene unclear. This CDR3 is 13 amino acids long. V shed 2 bases and J shed 1 base, with 5 bases lying between them. Germline V gives CDR1 MDHEN, CDR2 SYDVKM. CDR3 bases: TGTGCCAGCAGTTTAACTGATAACTATGGCTACACCTTC. Amino acid sequence: CASSLTDNYGYTF.

V usage is TRBV5-4 and J usage is TRBJ2-3; D is uncertain. The CDR3 loop spans 14 amino acids. V was pared by 1 base and J by 1 base, with 7 bases between. Germline V CDR1 and CDR2: SGHNT, YYREEE (reference sequence). CDR3 sequence: CASSLFWGTDTQYF. CDR3 DNA sequence: TGTGCCAGCAGCTTGTTCTGGGGCACAGATACGCAGTATTTT.

The genes are TRBV9 and TRBJ2-1, with 8 bases fitting TRBD2. Germline V lookup: CDR1 SGDLS, CDR2 YYNGEE. Germline trimming cut 7 bases from V and 0 bases from J; bases unmatched to any gene: 6. The CDR3 sequence is 15 residues long. The CDR3 DNA reads TGTGCCAGCGGAATAGCGGGGACCTCCTACAATGAGCAGTTCTTC. Amino acids: CASGIAGTSYNEQFF.

The V and J genes are TRBV19 and TRBJ1-1; possible D gene TRBD1, 6 bases. V was pared by 7 bases and J by 5 bases, with 26 bases between. Germline V lookup: CDR1 LNHDA, CDR2 SQIVND (reference sequence). The CDR3 has 17 residues. CDR3 sequence (DNA): TGTGCCAGTACTGTAGGGGACACCCAGTCGGTTTGGACTGAAGCTTTCTTT. This codes for CASTVGDTQSVWTEAFF.

The chain has TRBV28 and TRBJ2-3; D is undetermined. The CDR3 runs 10 residues. V was clipped by 6 bases and J by 7 bases, with 5 bases between them. CDR1 and CDR2 from the germline V gene are MDHEN and SYDVKM. The DNA for the CDR3 is TGTGCCAGCAGCCATAATACGCAGTATTTT. Protein sequence: CASSHNTQYF.